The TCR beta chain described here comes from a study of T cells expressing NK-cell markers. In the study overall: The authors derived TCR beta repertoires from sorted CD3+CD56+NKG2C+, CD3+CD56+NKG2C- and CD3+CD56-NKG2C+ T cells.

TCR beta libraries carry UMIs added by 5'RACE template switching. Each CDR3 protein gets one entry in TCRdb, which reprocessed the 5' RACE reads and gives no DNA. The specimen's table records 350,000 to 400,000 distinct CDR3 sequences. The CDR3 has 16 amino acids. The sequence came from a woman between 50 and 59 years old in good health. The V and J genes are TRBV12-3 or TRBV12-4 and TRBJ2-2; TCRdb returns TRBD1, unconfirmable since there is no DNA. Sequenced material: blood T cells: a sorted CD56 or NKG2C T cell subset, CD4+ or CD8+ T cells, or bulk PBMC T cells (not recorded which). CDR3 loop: CASSLSRSLRTGELFF.